The 19 T cell receptor beta chains in this list originate from one sample, sequenced in a study of T cell clones after liver transplantation. The protocol was immunoSEQ multiplex PCR, while the TCRdb copy is restricted to in-frame clones and leaves out a portion. The data show 68,000 or so clones, around 92% seen once. Specimen: CD4+ T cells from blood, collected around 25 months after liver transplant. The receptors come from a human patient who received a liver transplant. Some T cells may possibly be graft donor cells.

V and J are TRBV7-2 and TRBJ2-4; 9 nucleotides agree with TRBD2. CDR1 and CDR2 (germline): SGHTA, FQGNSA. V lost 6 bases and J lost 1; bases outside the gene matches: 13. The CDR3 has 18 residues. CDR3 coding DNA: TGTGCCAGCAGTCTATTTGGCGGGAGGGATGGCGCCAAAAACATTCAGTACTTC. This sequence encodes CASSLFGGRDGAKNIQYF. The full variable domain, in which reference TRBV7-2 and TRBJ2-4 provide the parts outside the CDR3, is GAGVSQSPSNKVTEKGKDVELRCDPISGHTALYWYRQSLGQGLEFLIYFQGNSAPDKSGLPSDRFSAERTGGSVSTLTIQRTQQEDSAVYLCASSLFGGRDGAKNIQYFGAGTRLSVL.

The V call is TRBV28, the J call TRBJ1-3, with TRBD1 identical over 7 bases. Looked up from germline, CDR1 is MDHEN and CDR2 is SYDVKM. The CDR3 sequence is 15 residues long. Losses at the gene ends were 3 bases for V and 1 base for J; bases not matched to a gene: 3. CDR3 nucleotide sequence: TGTGCCAGCAGTTTGGGACAGCGATCTGGAAACACCATATATTTT. This translates into CASSLGQRSGNTIYF.

In this sample, this clone turned up once. The chain links TRBV5-1 to TRBJ1-1; D is uncertain. The ends were cut back, 0 bases at V and 1 base at J, with 4 bases in the middle. Per the germline V gene, CDR1 is SGHRS and CDR2 is YFSETQ. CDR3 length equals 13 residues. The DNA of the CDR3 is TGCGCCAGCAGCTTGGTTCGGAACACTGAAGCTTTCTTT. Translated, it gives CASSLVRNTEAFF.

The chain employs TRBV29-1 and TRBJ1-2; possible D gene TRBD1, 5 bases. Trimming pared 7 bases from V and 13 bases from J, leaving 25 bases between. The CDR3 sequence is 13 residues long. Germline V gene sequence: CDR1 SQVTM, CDR2 ANQGSEA. The CDR3 sequence is CSAQGVGASSGTF. The DNA of the CDR3 is TGCAGCGCCCAAGGGGTTGGGGCTAGCTCAGGCACCTTC.

The chain employs TRBV12-5 and TRBJ1-1; TRBD1 might be the D (5 bases). Germline CDR1 LGHNT, CDR2 FRNRAP. CDR3 size: 13 residues. V was shortened by 9 bases and J by 4 bases, with 15 bases between the two germline ends. This CDR3 is CASLQEPGTEAFF. In DNA, the CDR3 is TGTGCTAGCCTACAGGAGCCTGGCACTGAAGCTTTCTTT.

The chain has TRBV5-1 and TRBJ2-5, with 9 bases that match TRBD2. This CDR3 has 15 residues. J lost 3 bases, V lost 1 base, and 4 bases had no gene match. CDR1 and CDR2 (germline): SGHRS, YFSETQ. The CDR3 loop reads CASSLMASGEETQYF. CDR3 coding DNA: TGCGCCAGCAGCTTGATGGCTAGCGGGGAAGAGACCCAGTACTTC. Combining the CDR3 with reference TRBV5-1 and TRBJ2-5 gives the whole variable domain KAGVTQTPRYLIKTRGQQVTLSCSPISGHRSVSWYQQTPGQGLQFLFEYFSETQRNKGNFPGRFSGRQFSNSRSEMNVSTLELGDSALYLCASSLMASGEETQYFGPGTRLLVL.

V usage is TRBV10-3 and J usage is TRBJ2-3; 9 positions match TRBD2. V was clipped by 2 bases and J by 14 bases; unmatched bases: 14. This CDR3 spans 15 amino acids. From germline, CDR1 is ENHRY and CDR2 SYGVKD. CDR3 sequence: CAISESVEGVSGRYF. The CDR3 DNA sequence: TGTGCCATCAGTGAGAGCGTTGAAGGAGTTAGCGGGAGGTATTTT.

The chain joins TRBV10-3 to TRBJ1-5; D possibly corresponds to TRBD1 (6 bases). Looked up from germline, CDR1 is ENHRY and CDR2 is SYGVKD. The CDR3 has 14 amino acids. The V end was cut by 0 bases, the J end by 6 bases, with 9 bases between. The chain's CDR3 is CAISESRGSQPQHF. CDR3 sequence (DNA): TGTGCCATCAGTGAGTCGAGGGGGAGTCAGCCCCAGCATTTT.

The gene calls are TRBV5-1 and TRBJ1-3, with 7 bases identical to TRBD1. This CDR3 has 17 amino acids. Germline values: CDR1 SGHRS, CDR2 YFSETQ. V dropped 0 bases and J dropped 0; count of bases not matched to a gene: 6. This CDR3 is CASSLGGTANSGNTIYF. The CDR3 DNA reads TGCGCCAGCAGCTTGGGCGGGACAGCGAACTCTGGAAACACCATATATTTT.

This sequence joins TRBV9 and TRBJ2-3; 7 positions agree with TRBD2. Looked up from germline, CDR1 is SGDLS and CDR2 is YYNGEE. With V trimmed by 0 bases and J by 1 base, 2 bases remained unmatched. The CDR3 consists of 15 residues. The CDR3 DNA sequence: TGTGCCAGCAGCGTAGCGGGAGGAGGCACAGATACGCAGTATTTT. This encodes CASSVAGGGTDTQYF.

The chain is built from TRBV11-2 and TRBJ2-4; 9 bases align to TRBD1. CDR1 and CDR2 (germline): SGHAT, FQNNGV. There are 15 residues in the CDR3. The V and J ends lost 3 bases and 7 bases, in that order; junction bases with no gene match: 7. CDR3 in DNA: TGTGCCAGCAGCTTCGGACAGGGGAGGTTCAACATTCAGTACTTC. Its translation is CASSFGQGRFNIQYF.

The chain couples TRBV18 to TRBJ1-2, with D hard to call. Germline CDR1 KGHSH, CDR2 LQKENI. The CDR3 loop spans 11 amino acids. Trimming left V 1 base short and J 7 bases short, with 4 bases between. The CDR3 sequence: CASSPRFGYTF. The CDR3 DNA is TGTGCCAGCTCACCACGATTTGGCTACACCTTC. Variable domain in full (rest from reference TRBV18 and TRBJ1-2): NAGVMQNPRHLVRRRGQEARLRCSPMKGHSHVYWYRQLPEEGLKFMVYLQKENIIDESGMPKERFSAEFPKEGPSILRIQQVVRGDSAAYFCASSPRFGYTFGSGTRLTVV.

The chain is built from TRBV7-9 and TRBJ2-7, with unresolved D. CDR1 is SEHNR and CDR2 is FQNEAQ in the germline V gene (reference sequence). The V end was cut by 5 bases, the J end by 4 bases, with 6 bases between. The CDR3 sequence is 11 residues long. CDR3 in amino acids: CASSPGYEQYF. The DNA of the CDR3 is TGTGCCAGCAGCCCTGGATACGAGCAGTACTTC. The variable domain in full, with the rest retrieved from reference TRBV7-9 and TRBJ2-7, is DTGVSQNPRHKITKRGQNVTFRCDPISEHNRLYWYRQTLGQGPEFLTYFQNEAQLEKSRLLSDRFSAERPKGSFSTLEIQRTEQGDSAMYLCASSPGYEQYFGPGTRLTVT.

The chain recombines TRBV11-3 with TRBJ2-5, with 15 nucleotides matching TRBD2. In germline, CDR1 is SGHNT, CDR2 YENEEA. V shed 3 bases, J shed 4 bases, and the junction held 9 bases outside the gene matches. This CDR3 has 18 residues. The CDR3 coding sequence is TGTGCCAGCAGCTTGGGGGGACTAGCGGGAGGCGGTGGAGAGACCCAGTACTTC. Protein sequence: CASSLGGLAGGGGETQYF.

This clone was seen a single time. The gene calls are TRBV2 and TRBJ2-1; TRBD1 or TRBD2 may be the D gene (5 bases each). Per germline, CDR1 SNHLY and CDR2 FYNNEI. The V gene lost 4 bases and the J gene lost 2 bases, with 9 bases spanning the gap. The CDR3 is 14 amino acids. The DNA of the CDR3 is TGTGCCAGCAGTGTCGAGGGGACCTACAATGAGCAGTTCTTC. It yields the protein CASSVEGTYNEQFF.

J is TRBJ2-1 and V is TRBV5-6; no firm D call. The V end lost 5 bases, the J end lost 7 bases, and 22 bases lay between the germline ends. Germline lookup yields CDR1 SGHDT and CDR2 YYEEEE. CDR3 length: 16 residues. For the CDR3, the DNA is TGTGCCAGCAGGCCCTCCCTGCGGTTAAACTCAAATGAGCAGTTCTTC. It encodes CASRPSLRLNSNEQFF. The full variable domain, its missing parts supplied by reference TRBV5-6 and TRBJ2-1, is DAGVTQSPTHLIKTRGQQVTLRCSPKSGHDTVSWYQQALGQGPQFIFQYYEEEERQRGNFPDRFSGHQFPNYSSELNVNALLLGDSALYLCASRPSLRLNSNEQFFGPGTRLTVL.

The chain links TRBV28 to TRBJ2-1, with unresolved D. This CDR3 comprises 11 residues. The germline gives CDR1 MDHEN, CDR2 SYDVKM. V was clipped by 2 bases and J by 10 bases, with 6 bases between them. CDR3 sequence: CASSLTREQFF. The CDR3 DNA reads TGTGCCAGCAGTTTAACCCGGGAGCAGTTCTTC.

The chain joins TRBV5-8 to TRBJ2-1, with 7 bases matching TRBD2. Trimming removed 4 bases from V and 7 bases from J; junction bases left unmatched: 11. This CDR3 has 15 amino acids. The germline CDR1 and CDR2 sequences are SGHTS and YDEGEE. The CDR3 is CASSLTGTTVNEQFF. CDR3 coding DNA: TGTGCCAGCAGCCTCACCGGGACTACCGTGAATGAGCAGTTCTTC.

The chain links TRBV4-2 to TRBJ1-5; D ambiguous. Trimming pared 0 bases from V and 5 bases from J, leaving 8 bases between. Germline loops: CDR1 LGHNA, CDR2 YNFKEQ. The CDR3 has 14 residues. Here the CDR3 DNA reads TGTGCCAGCAGCCAAGATTTGGTCGATCAGCCCCAGCATTTT. Its protein product is CASSQDLVDQPQHF.